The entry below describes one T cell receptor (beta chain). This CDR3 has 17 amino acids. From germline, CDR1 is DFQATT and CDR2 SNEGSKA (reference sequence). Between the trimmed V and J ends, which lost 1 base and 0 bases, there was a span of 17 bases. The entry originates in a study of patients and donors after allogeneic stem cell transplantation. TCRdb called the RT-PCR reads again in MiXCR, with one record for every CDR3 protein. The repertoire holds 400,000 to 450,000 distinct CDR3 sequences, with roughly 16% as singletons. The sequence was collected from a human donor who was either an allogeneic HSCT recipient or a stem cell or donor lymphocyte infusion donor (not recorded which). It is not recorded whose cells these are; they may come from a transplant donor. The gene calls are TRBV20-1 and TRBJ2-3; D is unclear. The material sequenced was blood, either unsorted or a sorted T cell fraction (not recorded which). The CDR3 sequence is CSARGRSALRSTDTQYF. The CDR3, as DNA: TGCAGTGCTAGAGGGCGGTCAGCCCTCCGAAGCACAGATACGCAGTATTTT.